The present TCR beta chain was sequenced within a study of T cell clonotyping in hematopoietic cell transplantation (dated by TCRdb to the early 2020s). Turning to the overall study: The study collected 120 to 150 blood samples from some 33 consecutive transplant recipients and their related donors. Recruitment of patients was conducted between September 2015 and January 2017, and follow-up was continued until late 2020 or death. General findings and caveats noted by the study authors: Just a small fraction of recipient repertoires overlapped with donor repertoires, and more than 95% appeared de novo at the given depth. The sample size was limited, and because cells were not sorted, the contributions of CD4 and CD8 repertoires could not be separated. After transplant, TCR diversity in recipients dropped, and pathologically expanded clonotypes climbed progressively between day 30 and day 180. Donor and pretransplant recipient Inverse Simpson Index values predicted broader posttransplant TCR repertoire diversity.

Explained via the paper, the time point label denotes: 100 days after allo-HCT. Blood from recipients was drawn about 28 days before transplant and again at days 30, 100 and 180 after transplant. Nuclei Lysis Solution was used to extract genomic DNA from fresh or cryopreserved unfractionated peripheral blood mononuclear cells. CDR1 and CDR2 were assigned from the germline V gene as MNHEY and SVGAGI. Deletion took 6 bases off V and 5 bases off J, with a span of 8 bases between the germline ends. Including the terminal cysteine and phenylalanine, the CDR3 comprises 12 residues. The kept DNA is CDR3 alone, 36 bases in frame from the first base. The immunoSEQ assay, a bias-controlled multiplex PCR using V- and J-specific primers, was used to amplify TCR beta CDR3 regions from genomic DNA. A second PCR step added a proprietary barcode and Illumina adapter sequences to the CDR3 amplicons. An Illumina MiSeq instrument was used to sequence the CDR3 libraries. Regarding the original processing steps: Export and quality control were performed with immunoSEQ Analyzer 3.0, and downstream analyses were performed with R Bioconductor and Immunarch. Only productive rearrangements in the normalized downsampled data set were used to calculate repertoire metrics. In the normalized cohort, clonotypes with more than 5 templates were defined as pathologically expanded. The Inverse Simpson Index was used to measure repertoire diversity. To capture all clonotypes, CMV-specificity analyses were performed on the non-normalized data set. Sourced from immuneACCESS, this table was stored by TCRdb with only in-frame sequences that have V and J called. A share of the clones is absent; for the studies checked, an unresolved V gene accounts for under half, and the remainder has no known explanation. V and J calls and clone size are as listed in that table; D and trimming were resolved from the DNA. The table for this sample lists thousands of clones; approximately 91% of them were counted only once. Just under 45% of the sample belongs to the ten largest clones.

Comments on this clone: No antigen is known for it. Base qualities are missing; no much larger clone stands one base away.

Recombination joined TRBV6-5 with TRBJ1-5; the D gene assignment is ambiguous. The sample was peripheral blood mononuclear cells, taken 100 days after allogeneic stem cell transplant. The receptor comes from a female patient in her fifties or sixties who had an allogeneic stem cell transplant from a related donor, so the T cells may come from the graft donor. Some clones in this sample may be carry-over from other donors' samples. The DNA sequence reads TGTGCCAGCAGCGCCTGGGATCAGCCCCAGCATTTT. Its protein is CASSAWDQPQHF.